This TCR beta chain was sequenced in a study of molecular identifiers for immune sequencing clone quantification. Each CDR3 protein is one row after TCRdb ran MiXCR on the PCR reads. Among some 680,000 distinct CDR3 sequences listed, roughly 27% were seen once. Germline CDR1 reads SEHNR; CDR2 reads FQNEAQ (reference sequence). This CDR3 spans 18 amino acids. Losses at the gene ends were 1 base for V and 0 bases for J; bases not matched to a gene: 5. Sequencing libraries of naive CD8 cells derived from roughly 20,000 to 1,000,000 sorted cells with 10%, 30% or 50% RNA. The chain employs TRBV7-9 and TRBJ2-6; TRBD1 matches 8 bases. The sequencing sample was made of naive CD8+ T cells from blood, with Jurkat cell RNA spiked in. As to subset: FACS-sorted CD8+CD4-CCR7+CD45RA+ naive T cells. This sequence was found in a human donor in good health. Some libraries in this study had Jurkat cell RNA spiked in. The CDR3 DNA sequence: TGTGCCAGCAGCTTAGTTACAGGGGGTAGCTCTGGGGCCAACGTCCTGACTTTC. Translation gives CASSLVTGGSSGANVLTF.